This TCR beta chain was obtained from a study of blood T cell repertoires in COVID-19. The table lists this clone with a few counts. J lost 5 bases, V lost 4 bases, and 7 bases had no gene match. The length of the CDR3 is 14 residues. Germline V gives CDR1 KGHSH, CDR2 LQKENI. Ages ranged from about 18 to 89 years, with residence in about 23 US areas. Participants reported their clinical history, and cohort assignment relied on those reports. The method was immunoSEQ multiplex PCR; TCRdb's version includes in-frame clones alone and lacks a portion of them. The sample holds 500,000 or so clones, roughly 87% seen once.

The sequence came from a woman aged 18-35 years who had recovered from COVID-19. The chain is built from TRBV18 and TRBJ2-7; 8 nucleotides align to TRBD1. Material for sequencing was PBMCs or T cells enriched from blood (not recorded which). The CDR3 region has the DNA TGTGCCAGCTCACGAGGACAGGGATTGGACGAGCAGTACTTC. Protein product: CASSRGQGLDEQYF.